One and the same sample provided the 27 T cell receptor beta chains below, sequenced in a study of cytomegalovirus exposure and HLA in healthy donors. Researchers ran the PCR with 60 Vbeta and 13 Jbeta primers. Assay: immunoSEQ multiplex PCR; the TCRdb copy retains only in-frame clones and omits some. Of more than 50,000 clones in the sample, around 79% are singletons; the top ten hold around 2.5%. Sequenced: PBMCs. The receptor source for this set is a female donor in good health and CMV-seronegative.

The rearrangement uses TRBV5-1 and TRBJ2-2; D possibly corresponds to TRBD2 (6 bases). Germline lookup yields CDR1 SGHRS and CDR2 YFSETQ. Trimming cost V 3 bases and J 0 bases, with 9 bases left between them. This CDR3 region has 15 residues. This CDR3 is CASSWDWSNTGELFF. CDR3 nucleotide sequence: TGCGCCAGCAGCTGGGACTGGTCGAACACCGGGGAGCTGTTTTTT. Full variable domain (outside the CDR3, taken from reference TRBV5-1 and TRBJ2-2): KAGVTQTPRYLIKTRGQQVTLSCSPISGHRSVSWYQQTPGQGLQFLFEYFSETQRNKGNFPGRFSGRQFSNSRSEMNVSTLELGDSALYLCASSWDWSNTGELFFGEGSRLTVL.

This clone was seen more than once but under ten times. This chain connects TRBV6-1 to TRBJ1-5; D may be TRBD1 (6 bases). The CDR3 loop spans 14 amino acids. Deletions cut 6 bases from V and 6 bases from J, with 15 bases between. Germline V gene sequence: CDR1 MNHNS, CDR2 SASEGT. CDR3 residues: CASRHRVVGQPQHF. The CDR3 DNA is TGTGCCAGCAGGCACAGGGTAGTAGGTCAGCCCCAGCATTTT.

V is TRBV10-3 and J is TRBJ2-1, with 13 bases aligning to TRBD2. V lost 5 bases to trimming and J lost 6 bases; unmatched junction nucleotides: 4. Per the germline V gene, CDR1 is ENHRY and CDR2 is SYGVKD. The CDR3 has 15 amino acids. The CDR3 sequence: CAISSGTSGANEQFF. CDR3 nucleotide sequence: TGTGCCATCAGTTCCGGGACTAGCGGGGCCAATGAGCAGTTCTTC.

This clone was seen once. This sequence joins TRBV11-2 and TRBJ2-1; possible D gene TRBD2, 6 bases. V lost 5 bases, J lost 0 bases, and 11 bases lay in between. The CDR3 extends over 15 amino acids. CDR1 and CDR2 from the germline V gene are SGHAT and FQNNGV. Here the CDR3 reads CASSLSGSSYNEQFF. For the CDR3, the DNA is TGTGCCAGCAGCCTTAGCGGAAGCTCCTACAATGAGCAGTTCTTC. Drawing the rest from reference TRBV11-2 and TRBJ2-1, the complete variable domain is EAGVAQSPRYKIIEKRQSVAFWCNPISGHATLYWYQQILGQGPKLLIQFQNNGVVDDSQLPKDRFSAERLKGVDSTLKIQPAKLEDSAVYLCASSLSGSSYNEQFFGPGTRLTVL.

This clone was picked up a small number of times. The gene calls are TRBV12-5 and TRBJ1-4; tentatively, D is TRBD1 (5 bases). Germline CDR1 is LGHNT and CDR2 is FRNRAP. CDR3 length: 16 amino acids. With 1 base removed from V and 3 bases from J, the gap between germline ends came to 12 bases. CDR3 residues: CASGLALGLPNEKLFF. CDR3 nucleotides: TGTGCTAGTGGTTTGGCACTGGGACTGCCTAATGAAAAACTGTTTTTT.

This rearrangement joins TRBV7-8 to TRBJ2-1, with 7 bases matching TRBD1. The CDR3 has 18 residues. The V and J ends lost 2 bases and 8 bases, in that order; junction bases with no gene match: 18. Germline loops: CDR1 SGHVS, CDR2 FQNEAQ. CDR3 nucleotide sequence: TGTGCCAGCAGCTTATTGACTTACAGGGGCACTCTCGCCGATGAGCAGTTCTTC. This encodes CASSLLTYRGTLADEQFF.

The J gene is TRBJ2-4, the V gene TRBV7-2, with a weak D call TRBD1 (7 bases). The V and J ends lost 5 bases and 3 bases respectively, with 14 bases between them. Germline-derived CDR1 and CDR2 are SGHTA and FQGNSA. The CDR3 is made up of 15 amino acids. DNA for the CDR3: TGTGCCAGCAGCAGGGGCGGGACAGACAAAAACATTCAGTACTTC. Translating it yields CASSRGGTDKNIQYF.

The rearrangement joins TRBV5-5 to TRBJ1-1, with 8 bases matching TRBD1. The CDR3 sequence is 17 residues long. After removal of 3 bases from V and 3 bases from J, the junction contained 13 bases not matched to a gene. Per germline, CDR1 SGHKS and CDR2 YYEKEE (reference sequence). The CDR3 sequence: CASSSILTTGADTEAFF. CDR3 nucleotide sequence: TGTGCCAGCAGCTCGATACTGACGACAGGGGCCGACACTGAAGCTTTCTTT.

The chain has TRBV6-5 and TRBJ2-7; TRBD1 aligns across 8 bases. This CDR3 has 12 residues. Germline loops: CDR1 MNHEY, CDR2 SVGAGI. With V trimmed by 5 bases and J by 8 bases, 5 bases remained unmatched. As DNA, the CDR3 is TGTGCCAGCAGTCACGGACAGGGCCAGCAGTACTTC. Its protein is CASSHGQGQQYF.

CDR3 residues: CASIRRGQGSYEQYF. For the CDR3, the DNA is TGTGCCAGCATCAGACGAGGACAGGGGTCCTACGAGCAGTACTTC. The chain carries TRBV5-6 and TRBJ2-7; 9 nucleotides line up with TRBD1. Germline assignment: CDR1 SGHDT and CDR2 YYEEEE. With V trimmed by 6 bases and J by 1 base, 8 bases remained unmatched. The length of the CDR3 is 15 residues. Looking up the rest from reference TRBV5-6 and TRBJ2-7 gives the full variable domain: DAGVTQSPTHLIKTRGQQVTLRCSPKSGHDTVSWYQQALGQGPQFIFQYYEEEERQRGNFPDRFSGHQFPNYSSELNVNALLLGDSALYLCASIRRGQGSYEQYFGPGTRLTVT.

The chain carries TRBV15 and TRBJ1-4; D is uncertain. The length of the CDR3 is 14 residues. Germline V lookup: CDR1 LNHNV, CDR2 YYDKDF (reference sequence). V shed 1 base and J shed 8 bases, with 11 bases lying between them. The CDR3 DNA is TGTGCCACCAGCAGAGGAGGGTTCGGAGAAAAACTGTTTTTT. Protein: CATSRGGFGEKLFF.

The genes are TRBV5-5 and TRBJ1-4, with 9 bases that match TRBD1. Germline values: CDR1 SGHKS, CDR2 YYEKEE (reference sequence). This CDR3 is built from 18 residues. V gave up 4 bases and J gave up 10 bases; unmatched junction bases: 20. The DNA of the CDR3 is TGTGCCAGCAGCGCGGCCGGGACAGGGTATCTTCCCCCGGTAAAACTGTTTTTT. Translating gives CASSAAGTGYLPPVKLFF. Full variable domain (outside the CDR3, taken from reference TRBV5-5 and TRBJ1-4): DAGVTQSPTHLIKTRGQQVTLRCSPISGHKSVSWYQQVLGQGPQFIFQYYEKEERGRGNFPDRFSARQFPNYSSELNVNALLLGDSALYLCASSAAGTGYLPPVKLFFGSGTQLSVL.

The chain combines TRBV18 with TRBJ1-6; D possibly corresponds to TRBD1 (6 bases). The CDR3 consists of 16 residues. Germline V gives CDR1 KGHSH, CDR2 LQKENI. V lost 5 bases and J 14 bases, leaving 25 bases between the germline ends. This CDR3 is CASSAGGDTLRATLHF. The DNA for the CDR3 is TGTGCCAGCTCAGCCGGGGGGGACACCCTAAGGGCCACCCTCCACTTT.

The rearrangement uses TRBV5-6 and TRBJ1-1; no clear D. The CDR3 is 12 residues long. Germline V gene sequence: CDR1 SGHDT, CDR2 YYEEEE. V was pared by 6 bases and J by 9 bases, with 15 bases between. The CDR3 reads CASTAGQAKAFF. The CDR3 bases are TGTGCCAGCACCGCGGGCCAAGCTAAAGCTTTCTTT.

This clone has a handful of counts. This chain joins TRBV19 and TRBJ2-1, with 7 bases identical to TRBD2. After removal of 2 bases from V and 2 bases from J, the junction contained 6 bases not matched to a gene. This CDR3 comprises 16 residues. CDR1 LNHDA and CDR2 SQIVND come from the germline V gene (reference sequence). CDR3 residues: CASSIFTSDTYNEQFF. Here the CDR3 DNA reads TGTGCCAGTAGTATATTTACTAGCGACACCTACAATGAGCAGTTCTTC.

The CDR3 DNA sequence: TGTGCCAGCAGCCAAGATCTCGGGAACTATGGCTACACCTTC. This gives the protein CASSQDLGNYGYTF. This rearrangement joins TRBV14 to TRBJ1-2; D not resolved. This CDR3 is 14 amino acids long. With 0 bases removed from V and 2 bases from J, the gap between germline ends came to 7 bases. CDR1 is SGHDN and CDR2 is FVKESK in the germline V gene.

The chain carries TRBV28 and TRBJ2-7, with 7 bases fitting TRBD2. This CDR3 region has 16 residues. V shed 6 bases and J 3 bases; nucleotides not matched to a gene: 14. CDR1 and CDR2 (germline): MDHEN, SYDVKM. CDR3 sequence reads: CASSPRLGRGNYEQYF. In nucleotides, the CDR3 is TGTGCCAGCAGCCCTAGGCTGGGGCGGGGGAACTACGAGCAGTACTTC.

This chain uses TRBV4-1 with TRBJ2-5, with D maybe TRBD2 (5 bases). Gene TRBJ2-7 matches the end of the DNA better, so the J call may be wrong. Germline V lookup: CDR1 MGHRA, CDR2 YSYEKL. The length of the CDR3 is 17 residues. In DNA form, the CDR3 reads TGCGCCAGCAGCCTCTGTCGGCGGGTCCGAAGCTCCTACGAGCAGTACTTC. Its translation is CASSLCRRVRSSYEQYF.

This clone has only a few counts. The chain uses TRBV27 and TRBJ1-3; 8 bases are a match to TRBD1. This CDR3 has 18 amino acids. Germline trimming cut 0 bases from V and 2 bases from J; bases unmatched to any gene: 9. The germline CDR1 and CDR2 sequences are MNHEY and SMNVEV (reference sequence). The CDR3 protein is CASSLSWAGGAAGNTIYF. In DNA, the CDR3 is TGTGCCAGCAGTTTATCGTGGGCAGGGGGCGCAGCTGGAAACACCATATATTTT.

This clone was seen a single time. The chain employs TRBV11-2 and TRBJ2-7, with 7 bases fitting TRBD1. This CDR3 has 15 residues. V dropped 0 bases and J dropped 3; count of bases not matched to a gene: 5. From germline, CDR1 is SGHAT and CDR2 FQNNGV. CDR3 nucleotide sequence: TGTGCCAGCAGCTTAGATGGCACAGGGGACTACGAGCAGTACTTC. It is translated as CASSLDGTGDYEQYF.

The chain recombines TRBV28 with TRBJ1-2; D possibly corresponds to TRBD1 (6 bases). This CDR3 contains 14 residues. The germline V and J ends were trimmed by 5 bases and 4 bases, with 14 bases remaining between them. Germline values: CDR1 MDHEN, CDR2 SYDVKM. CDR3 DNA sequence: TGTGCCAGCAGTGACACCGGGACAAGCTATGGCTACACCTTC. It is translated as CASSDTGTSYGYTF.

The chain couples TRBV5-8 to TRBJ2-7; unclear D gene. Trimming stripped 2 bases from V and 3 bases from J, with 12 bases between. The V gene's germline CDR1 is SGHTS and CDR2 YDEGEE. CDR3 length: 14 amino acids. The chain's CDR3 is CASSFSENRYEQYF. CDR3 nucleotide sequence: TGTGCCAGCAGCTTCTCGGAGAACCGCTACGAGCAGTACTTC. Full variable domain (rest looked up from reference TRBV5-8 and TRBJ2-7): EAGVTQSPTHLIKTRGQQATLRCSPISGHTSVYWYQQALGLGLQFLLWYDEGEERNRGNFPPRFSGRQFPNYSSELNVNALELEDSALYLCASSFSENRYEQYFGPGTRLTVT.

The chain has TRBV5-6 and TRBJ2-3; TRBD1 is a possible D gene (6 bases). The V end lost 4 bases, the J end lost 5 bases, and 8 bases lay between the germline ends. CDR1 and CDR2 from the germline V gene are SGHDT and YYEEEE. CDR3 length equals 12 residues. The CDR3 DNA reads as TGTGCCAGCAGCCCCAGGGGAGATACGCAGTATTTT. Translated, it gives CASSPRGDTQYF. Full variable domain (remainder filled in from reference TRBV5-6 and TRBJ2-3): DAGVTQSPTHLIKTRGQQVTLRCSPKSGHDTVSWYQQALGQGPQFIFQYYEEEERQRGNFPDRFSGHQFPNYSSELNVNALLLGDSALYLCASSPRGDTQYFGPGTRLTVL.

This clone was picked up one time. V usage is TRBV2 and J usage is TRBJ2-5; no reliable D call. Germline-derived CDR1 and CDR2 are SNHLY and FYNNEI. V shed 5 bases and J shed 2 bases, with 3 bases lying between them. The CDR3 contains 11 residues. The CDR3 nucleotides read TGTGCCAGCAGTCTACAAGAGACCCAGTACTTC. Encoded protein: CASSLQETQYF. Variable domain in full (rest from reference TRBV2 and TRBJ2-5): EPEVTQTPSHQVTQMGQEVILRCVPISNHLYFYWYRQILGQKVEFLVSFYNNEISEKSEIFDDQFSVERPDGSNFTLKIRSTKLEDSAMYFCASSLQETQYFGPGTRLLVL.

This clone was detected a few times. The chain has TRBV4-2 and TRBJ1-5; D is unresolved. The V end was cut by 1 base, the J end by 6 bases, with 10 bases between. This CDR3 is 14 amino acids long. CDR1 LGHNA and CDR2 YNFKEQ come from the germline V gene. CDR3 loop: CASSQALSFQPQHF. CDR3 coding DNA: TGTGCCAGCAGCCAAGCTTTGTCGTTTCAGCCCCAGCATTTT.

The chain couples TRBV1 to TRBJ2-7; TRBD1 was called by the table and not checked on the DNA. TRBV1 has pseudogene status. This CDR3 comprises 17 residues. CDR3 loop: CTSSQDSPRGDSYEQYF. The CDR3 bases are TGCACCAGCAGCCAAGATTCTCCCAGGGGCGATTCCTACGAGCAGTACTTC.

In its sample, this clone was seen a few times. The chain employs TRBV7-9 and TRBJ2-3, with 12 nucleotides matching TRBD2. Germline V lookup: CDR1 SEHNR, CDR2 FQNEAQ (reference sequence). V was clipped by 5 bases and J by 6 bases; unmatched bases: 9. CDR3 size: 16 residues. This CDR3 reads CASSMLAGGPGDTQYF. The DNA of the CDR3 is TGTGCCAGCAGCATGCTAGCGGGAGGGCCAGGGGATACGCAGTATTTT.